These 27 T cell receptor beta chains were all obtained from the same sample, sequenced in a study of blood T cells in healthy people across ages. Together with a sample-barcoded 5' primer, a J-beta primer mix was included in a second PCR lasting roughly 6 to 12 cycles. TCRdb fed the 5' RACE reads into MiXCR, producing one record per CDR3 protein. The sample carries about 1.8 million distinct CDR3 sequences, around 48% recorded once. The source material was blood. The receptor set was obtained from a woman aged 40 to 50 in good health.

The J gene is TRBJ2-7, the V gene TRBV20-1; D is possibly TRBD1 or TRBD2 (5 bases each). Trimming removed 5 bases from V and 1 base from J, with 15 bases in between. From germline, CDR1 is DFQATT and CDR2 SNEGSKA (reference sequence). The CDR3 consists of 14 residues. The CDR3 DNA reads as TGCAGTGCTCCTTTGAGGGGAACTTCCTACGAGCAGTACTTC. It encodes CSAPLRGTSYEQYF.

A few counts support this clonotype. The V and J genes are TRBV7-8 and TRBJ2-5; the match to TRBD1 covers 10 bases. V dropped 5 bases and J dropped 4; count of bases not matched to a gene: 13. This CDR3 spans 17 amino acids. Germline V lookup: CDR1 SGHVS, CDR2 FQNEAQ. The CDR3 reads CASSHLPGQGSGETQYF. The CDR3, as DNA: TGTGCCAGCAGCCACCTTCCGGGACAGGGGAGCGGAGAGACCCAGTACTTC.

This clonotype was seen a handful of times. The chain combines TRBV4-1 with TRBJ2-3, with 10 positions matching TRBD1. This CDR3 is built from 16 residues. Germline-derived CDR1 and CDR2 are MGHRA and YSYEKL. The V and J ends lost 4 bases and 2 bases, in that order; junction bases with no gene match: 6. CDR3 residues: CASSLRDRGSTDTQYF. The CDR3 DNA reads as TGCGCCAGCAGCCTCCGGGACAGGGGATCCACAGATACGCAGTATTTT.

This clonotype was seen a few times. The V gene is TRBV5-1, the J gene TRBJ2-3; 8 positions agree with TRBD2. V lost 3 bases and J lost 3; bases outside the gene matches: 6. Germline CDR1 and CDR2: SGHRS and YFSETQ. The CDR3 is made up of 15 amino acids. The CDR3 DNA follows: TGCGCCAGCAGCTATCGGGGGGGGCTGACAGATACGCAGTATTTT. Translation gives CASSYRGGLTDTQYF.

The chain carries TRBV20-1 and TRBJ1-2, with D unclear. Between the trimmed V and J ends, which lost 8 bases and 8 bases, there was a span of 24 bases. Germline values: CDR1 DFQATT, CDR2 SNEGSKA (reference sequence). This CDR3 spans 14 amino acids. The CDR3: CSSHYGRRSWGYTF. The CDR3 region has the DNA TGCAGTTCCCACTATGGACGGAGATCTTGGGGCTACACCTTC.

The chain recombines TRBV7-9 with TRBJ2-3; 8 nucleotides match TRBD1. V lost 5 bases and J lost 0; bases outside the gene matches: 7. Germline V gene lookup returns CDR1 SEHNR and CDR2 FQNEAQ (reference sequence). The CDR3 runs to 16 residues. In DNA form, the CDR3 reads TGTGCCAGCAGCCGATTAGGACAGGGAAGCACAGATACGCAGTATTTT. Protein product: CASSRLGQGSTDTQYF.

V and J are TRBV7-6 and TRBJ2-1; 10 bases are a match to TRBD1. The end of the DNA aligns better with TRBJ2-7, so the J call may be wrong. Germline values: CDR1 SGHVS, CDR2 FNYEAQ. The CDR3 has 15 amino acids. DNA for the CDR3: TGTGCCAGCAGCTTACGGGACAGGGGTGACTACGAGCAGTACTTC. Its translation: CASSLRDRGDYEQYF.

J is TRBJ1-2 and V is TRBV28, with D maybe TRBD1 (5 bases). From germline, CDR1 is MDHEN and CDR2 SYDVKM. This CDR3 region has 14 residues. The V and J ends lost 10 bases and 2 bases respectively, with 17 bases between them. The DNA for the CDR3 is TGTGCCATCCCAATGCCCGGGGCAAACTATGGCTACACCTTC. Translated, it gives CAIPMPGANYGYTF.

This chain uses TRBV20-1 with TRBJ1-2, with 9 bases matching TRBD1. The germline V gene has CDR1 DFQATT and CDR2 SNEGSKA (reference sequence). Losses at the gene ends were 0 bases for V and 3 bases for J; bases not matched to a gene: 5. The CDR3 spans 15 residues. CDR3 sequence (DNA): TGCAGTGCTAGAGATCCGACAGGGGGGCACTATGGCTACACCTTC. Translating it yields CSARDPTGGHYGYTF.

The CDR3, as DNA: TGTGCCACCAGTGCAGGGGCAGATACGCAGTATTTT. Its protein product is CATSAGADTQYF. This chain connects TRBV24-1 to TRBJ2-3; perhaps TRBD1 as D (6 bases). V gave up 5 bases and J gave up 4 bases, with 6 bases separating them. The CDR3 extends over 12 amino acids. Germline V gene data show CDR1 as KGHDR and CDR2 as SFDVKD.

The rearrangement uses TRBV12-3 or TRBV12-4 and TRBJ2-1, with D possibly TRBD1 on 5 matching bases. Between the trimmed V and J ends, which lost 2 bases and 2 bases, there was a span of 25 bases. This CDR3 has 20 amino acids. CDR3 nucleotide sequence: TGTGCCAGCAGTTTATCCAGGGTGCTTACGCCGTTGGTAACCTACAATGAGCAGTTCTTC. Translated, it gives CASSLSRVLTPLVTYNEQFF.

Regarding this clonotype: Compared with germline, one end of the junction differs, possibly owing to a read error. J is TRBJ1-1 and V is TRBV15; D remains ambiguous. Germline V gene sequence: CDR1 LNHNV, CDR2 YYDKDF (reference sequence). The CDR3 spans 12 residues. In nucleotides, the CDR3 is TGTGCCGCCAGCAGACACAGCACTGAAGCTTTCTTT. This encodes CAASRHSTEAFF.

The V and J genes are TRBV10-3 and TRBJ1-2, with D possibly matching TRBD1 (6 bases). In germline, CDR1 is ENHRY, CDR2 SYGVKD. V was clipped by 3 bases and J by 7 bases, with 12 bases between them. CDR3 length equals 13 residues. The CDR3 reads CAISEKGGSGYTF. In DNA form, the CDR3 reads TGTGCCATCAGTGAAAAGGGGGGAAGTGGCTACACCTTC.

V and J are TRBV14 and TRBJ1-2; D is undetermined. Germline-derived CDR1 and CDR2 are SGHDN and FVKESK. Trimming removed 4 bases from V and 4 bases from J, with 13 bases in between. The CDR3 loop spans 14 amino acids. CDR3 amino acids: CASSPGREVYGYTF. As DNA, the CDR3 is TGTGCCAGCAGCCCCGGGAGAGAGGTCTATGGCTACACCTTC.

The genes are TRBV9 and TRBJ1-6, with a possible D match to TRBD1 (6 bases). This CDR3 is built from 13 residues. Trimming removed 4 bases from V and 14 bases from J, with 16 bases in between. Germline loops: CDR1 SGDLS, CDR2 YYNGEE. The CDR3, as DNA: TGTGCCAGCAGCTCACCCTTGGGGGGCACCCTCCACTTT. Its translation is CASSSPLGGTLHF.

V gene TRBV5-1 combines with J gene TRBJ2-1; D unclear. The CDR3 extends over 15 amino acids. The V gene's germline CDR1 is SGHRS and CDR2 YFSETQ. Trimming shortened V by 0 bases and J by 4 bases, and 11 bases separated the two germline ends. CDR3 DNA: TGCGCCAGCAGCTTGGCCGGGCCCCGTTACAATGAGCAGTTCTTC. Its protein is CASSLAGPRYNEQFF.

V gene TRBV2 combines with J gene TRBJ2-7; possibly TRBD2 for D (7 bases). The ends were cut back, 6 bases at V and 4 bases at J, with 19 bases in the middle. Per the germline V gene, CDR1 is SNHLY and CDR2 is FYNNEI. The CDR3 totals 15 residues. The CDR3 nucleotides are TGTGCCAGCAGCCCTGGCAGGGGAGGGGATTACGAGCAGTACTTC. Its translation: CASSPGRGGDYEQYF.

The chain recombines TRBV4-3 with TRBJ2-1; D gene uncertain. The last part of the DNA fits TRBJ2-7 better; the J call may be wrong. Germline CDR1 LGHNA, CDR2 YSLEER. The CDR3 extends over 16 amino acids. The CDR3 bases are TGCGCCAGCAGCCAAGGGATGAAGGGATCCTACAATGAGCAGTACTTC. It codes for CASSQGMKGSYNEQYF.

This clonotype has only a few counts. The chain carries TRBV20-1 and TRBJ2-3, with 8 bases fitting TRBD2. The CDR3 loop spans 15 amino acids. The V gene end was trimmed by 2 bases and the J gene end by 2 bases; junction bases not matched to a gene: 6. Germline V gene data show CDR1 as DFQATT and CDR2 as SNEGSKA (reference sequence). CDR3 sequence: CSARRGGGPTDTQYF. CDR3 coding DNA: TGCAGTGCTAGAAGAGGCGGGGGGCCCACAGATACGCAGTATTTT.

As regards this clonotype: A much larger clone differs by one base, so this may be a read error. The genes are TRBV29-1 and TRBJ2-5; TRBD1 aligns across 9 bases. The CDR3 extends over 15 amino acids. CDR1 and CDR2 from the germline V gene are SQVTM and ANQGSEA. V lost 5 bases, J lost 4 bases, and 11 bases stayed unmatched. CDR3 region: CSVCRPTGGRETQYF. In nucleotides, the CDR3 is TGCAGCGTTTGTAGGCCTACAGGGGGCCGAGAGACCCAGTACTTC. The full variable domain, rest sourced from reference TRBV29-1 and TRBJ2-5, is SAVISQKPSRDICQRGTSLTIQCQVDSQVTMMFWYRQQPGQSLTLIATANQGSEATYESGFVIDKFPISRPNLTFSTLTVSNMSPEDSSIYLCSVCRPTGGRETQYFGPGTRLLVL.

The chain combines TRBV6-6 with TRBJ1-2; TRBD1 might be the D (6 bases). This CDR3 region has 16 residues. Per the germline V gene, CDR1 is MNHNY and CDR2 is SVGAGI (reference sequence). The germline V and J ends were trimmed by 5 bases and 2 bases, with 18 bases remaining between them. CDR3 amino acids: CASSTATHRENYGYTF. CDR3 in DNA: TGTGCCAGCAGTACCGCCACCCACAGGGAGAACTATGGCTACACCTTC.

V and J are TRBV20-1 and TRBJ2-3; 8 nucleotides agree with TRBD2. Trimming cost V 3 bases and J 1 base; bases outside gene matches: 9. Germline loops: CDR1 DFQATT, CDR2 SNEGSKA (reference sequence). This CDR3 is 16 amino acids long. Written as DNA, the CDR3 is TGCAGTGCTAGTCTGCCTAGCGGGCTCGGCACAGATACGCAGTATTTT. Its translation: CSASLPSGLGTDTQYF.

This clonotype was seen more than once but under ten times. V usage is TRBV25-1 and J usage is TRBJ1-5, with a tentative D call TRBD1 (5 bases). The CDR3 sequence is 15 residues long. Between the trimmed V and J ends, which lost 2 bases and 11 bases, there was a span of 19 bases. Germline V gene data show CDR1 as MGHDK and CDR2 as SYGVNS. CDR3: CASSEGQGGRGTQHF. CDR3 bases: TGTGCCAGCAGTGAAGGGCAGGGTGGCAGAGGGACCCAGCATTTT.

In DNA, the CDR3 is TGTGCCAGCAGGCGGGACTCCGATACGCAGTATTTT. Translation: CASRRDSDTQYF. The J gene is TRBJ2-3, the V gene TRBV7-9; D possibly corresponds to TRBD2 (6 bases). The CDR3 covers 12 residues. Germline V CDR1 and CDR2: SEHNR, FQNEAQ (reference sequence). Trimming stripped 6 bases from V and 6 bases from J, with 10 bases between.

This clonotype has just a few counts. CDR3: CASSLPRTSTYEQYF. DNA for the CDR3: TGTGCCAGCAGCCTACCAAGGACCTCAACCTACGAGCAGTACTTC. The chain recombines TRBV6-1 with TRBJ2-7; no definite D call. CDR3 length equals 15 residues. V was shortened by 6 bases and J by 2 bases, with 17 bases between the two germline ends. The germline V gene encodes CDR1 MNHNS and CDR2 SASEGT.

The rearrangement joins TRBV3-1 to TRBJ1-2, with a tentative D call TRBD1 (5 bases). This CDR3 spans 14 amino acids. V was shortened by 0 bases and J by 5 bases, with 10 bases between the two germline ends. CDR1 and CDR2 from the germline V gene are LGHDT and YNNKEL (reference sequence). The CDR3: CASSQDGDGYGYTF. The CDR3 DNA follows: TGTGCCAGCAGCCAAGATGGGGACGGGTATGGCTACACCTTC.

The genes are TRBV12-1 and TRBJ1-1. TRBV12-1 is tagged as a pseudogene. The CDR3 has 12 residues. The CDR3 DNA is TGTGCCAGCAGCCAAGTAGCCGGTGAAGCTTTCTTT. As protein: CASSQVAGEAFF.